The 5 T cell receptor beta chains in this list originate from one sample, sequenced in a study of blood T cells in healthy people across ages. Through a sample-barcoded 5' primer and a J-beta primer mix, a second PCR was run for about 6 to 11 cycles. One entry per CDR3 protein, called by TCRdb with MiXCR from the 5' RACE reads. The repertoire includes 1.4 million to 1.5 million distinct CDR3 sequences, around 39% of them detected once, and 7% to 9% sits in the top ten. Sequenced input: blood. The receptor set was obtained from a young woman in good health.

V gene TRBV27 combines with J gene TRBJ2-1, with TRBD2 identical over 9 bases. This CDR3 is built from 23 residues. V gave up 1 base and J gave up 0 bases; unmatched junction bases: 22. Per germline, CDR1 MNHEY and CDR2 SMNVEV (reference sequence). The CDR3, as DNA: TGTGCCAGCAGTTTATATTCGCGGCTAGGGACTAGCATTCCTATTAGCTCCTACAATGAGCAGTTCTTC. Protein: CASSLYSRLGTSIPISSYNEQFF.

This clonotype has just one count. A much more abundant neighbour one base away suggests this may be a read error. CDR3 in amino acids: CACTSGIVADTQYF. CDR3 in DNA: TGTGCCTGTACTAGCGGGATTGTAGCAGATACGCAGTATTTT. The rearrangement joins TRBV7-9 to TRBJ2-3, with 10 positions matching TRBD2. V was clipped by 11 bases and J by 4 bases; unmatched bases: 9. CDR3 length: 14 residues. The germline V gene has CDR1 SEHNR and CDR2 FQNEAQ (reference sequence).

This clonotype came up a few times. V is TRBV7-9 and J is TRBJ1-5, with 8 bases fitting TRBD1. V shed 4 bases, J shed 3 bases, and the junction held 14 bases outside the gene matches. Per the germline V gene, CDR1 is SEHNR and CDR2 is FQNEAQ (reference sequence). The CDR3 contains 18 residues. CDR3 sequence (DNA): TGTGCCAGCAGCTCCCCTACAGGGGGTATAAGTAACAATCAGCCCCAGCATTTT. It translates to CASSSPTGGISNNQPQHF.

The chain combines TRBV20-1 with TRBJ2-3; no firm D call. Germline-derived CDR1 and CDR2 are DFQATT and SNEGSKA (reference sequence). The V gene lost 2 bases and the J gene lost 0 bases, with 21 bases spanning the gap. The CDR3 is 18 amino acids. CDR3 coding DNA: TGCAGTGCTAGACCTCTCGGGTCGGACGGAATTAGCACAGATACGCAGTATTTT. Its translation is CSARPLGSDGISTDTQYF.

This clonotype was counted a few times. The chain recombines TRBV6-2 or TRBV6-3 with TRBJ2-7, with D unresolved. Germline CDR1 is MNHEY and CDR2 is SVGEGT. The V end lost 2 bases, the J end lost 2 bases, and 7 bases lay between the germline ends. This CDR3 has 13 residues. As DNA, the CDR3 is TGTGCCAGCAGTTACCGACCTACCTACGAGCAGTACTTC. It is translated as CASSYRPTYEQYF.